This TCR beta chain came from a study of T cells in women clearing cervical HPV infection. With regard to this clone: The CDR3 goes on 3 residues after the read ends, and that part is filled in from the germline J gene.

Measured with immunoSEQ multiplex PCR; TCRdb has only the in-frame clones, and not every one. The sample's table shows about 39,000 clones. Trimming cost V 2 bases and J 8 bases; bases outside gene matches: 5. The CDR3 extends over 14 amino acids. The sequencing input was blood buffy coat. The chain employs TRBV6-7 and TRBJ1-4, with 7 bases aligning to TRBD1. TRBV6-7 is marked as an open reading frame, function uncertain. This clonotype originated in a woman aged 18-69 years with a cervical HPV16 infection that either progressed to CIN3+ or cleared (not recorded which). The covered CDR3 bases are TGTGCCAGCAGTTACGAGGGGGCCGGGGAAAAA. Protein sequence: CASSYEGAGEK. The whole CDR3 protein reads CASSYEGAGEKLFF.